These T cell receptor beta chains were read from a single sample in a study of blood T cells in healthy people across ages. TCRdb ran MiXCR on the 5' RACE reads and lists one entry per CDR3 protein. The sample carries about 830,000 distinct CDR3 sequences, less than 80% recorded once. The sample was blood. These receptors originate from a man younger than 40 in good health. Each CDR3 is given with its conserved first and last residue. The D gene is left open where the match is weak. Not every row has a clone size; where given, it reads once, few, many or a size class.

D gene: .
J gene: TRBJ2-2
V gene: TRBV12-3/TRBV12-4
clone size: .
CDR3 protein: CASSLSKAGELFF
CDR3 DNA: TGTGCCAGCAGTCTGAGTAAGGCCGGGGAGCTGTTTTTT

D gene: TRBD1
J gene: TRBJ2-6
V gene: TRBV10-3
clone size: .
CDR3 protein: CAINPTGERSGANVLTF
CDR3 DNA: TGTGCCATCAACCCGACAGGGGAACGCTCTGGGGCCAACGTCCTGACTTTC

D gene: TRBD2
J gene: TRBJ2-3
V gene: TRBV4-2
clone size: few
CDR3 protein: CASSQVSSGGAPDTQYF
CDR3 DNA: TGTGCCAGCAGCCAAGTGTCTAGCGGGGGGGCGCCTGATACGCAGTATTTT

D gene: .
J gene: TRBJ1-2
V gene: TRBV3-1
clone size: .
CDR3 protein: CASSQGSVSLYGYTF
CDR3 DNA: TGTGCCAGCAGCCAAGGTAGTGTCAGCCTCTATGGCTACACCTTC

D gene: TRBD1
J gene: TRBJ2-7
V gene: TRBV7-3
clone size: .
CDR3 protein: CASSLERDRVQYF
CDR3 DNA: TGTGCCAGCAGCCTCGAGCGGGACAGGGTACAGTACTTC

D gene: TRBD2
J gene: TRBJ2-7
V gene: TRBV12-3/TRBV12-4
clone size: .
CDR3 protein: CASRISGEGSYEQYF
CDR3 DNA: TGTGCCAGCAGAATAAGCGGGGAAGGCTCCTACGAGCAGTACTTC

D gene: TRBD1
J gene: TRBJ2-5
V gene: TRBV14
clone size: .
CDR3 protein: CASSQAGGDTGETQYF
CDR3 DNA: TGTGCCAGCAGCCAAGCAGGGGGTGATACTGGAGAGACCCAGTACTTC

D gene: .
J gene: TRBJ2-7
V gene: TRBV5-1
clone size: .
CDR3 protein: CASSLVSFQEQYF
CDR3 DNA: TGCGCCAGCAGCTTGGTGTCCTTCCAAGAGCAGTACTTC

D gene: .
J gene: TRBJ2-7
V gene: TRBV5-1
clone size: .
CDR3 protein: CASSSRHSYEQYF
CDR3 DNA: TGCGCCAGCAGCTCAAGGCACTCCTACGAGCAGTACTTC

D gene: .
J gene: TRBJ1-2
V gene: TRBV13
clone size: few
CDR3 protein: CASSSRTGYGYTF
CDR3 DNA: TGTGCCAGCAGCTCTCGGACTGGATATGGCTACACCTTC

D gene: .
J gene: TRBJ2-1
V gene: TRBV29-1
clone size: .
CDR3 protein: CSVDLGTYNEQFF
CDR3 DNA: TGCAGCGTTGATCTGGGAACCTACAATGAGCAGTTCTTC

D gene: .
J gene: TRBJ2-5
V gene: TRBV7-2
clone size: .
CDR3 protein: CASRRGEETRYF
CDR3 DNA: TGTGCCAGCAGAAGGGGGGAAGAGACCCGGTACTTC

D gene: .
J gene: TRBJ2-5
V gene: TRBV5-1
clone size: .
CDR3 protein: CASSPRPFETQYF
CDR3 DNA: TGCGCCAGCAGCCCCCGGCCTTTTGAGACCCAGTACTTC

D gene: TRBD2
J gene: TRBJ2-1
V gene: TRBV7-6
clone size: few
CDR3 protein: CASSPPGRDYNEQFF
CDR3 DNA: TGTGCCAGCAGCCCCCCCGGGAGGGATTACAATGAGCAGTTCTTC

D gene: .
J gene: TRBJ2-7
V gene: TRBV7-9
clone size: .
CDR3 protein: CASRLGGVYEQYF
CDR3 DNA: TGTGCCAGCCGCCTGGGGGGAGTCTACGAGCAGTACTTC

D gene: .
J gene: TRBJ1-1
V gene: TRBV20-1
clone size: .
CDR3 protein: CSATLPVTEAFF
CDR3 DNA: TGCAGTGCTACCCTACCAGTCACTGAAGCTTTCTTT

D gene: TRBD1
J gene: TRBJ1-2
V gene: TRBV6-5
clone size: many
CDR3 protein: CASSYQGAFGYTF
CDR3 DNA: TGTGCCAGCAGTTATCAGGGGGCTTTTGGCTACACCTTC

D gene: .
J gene: TRBJ2-6
V gene: TRBV3-1
clone size: .
CDR3 protein: CASSPAVPGANVLTF
CDR3 DNA: TGTGCCAGCAGCCCTGCAGTACCTGGGGCCAACGTCCTGACTTTC

D gene: .
J gene: TRBJ1-2
V gene: TRBV7-9
clone size: few
CDR3 protein: CASFRKGAPGYTF
CDR3 DNA: TGTGCCAGCTTCCGGAAGGGAGCGCCCGGCTACACCTTC

D gene: .
J gene: TRBJ2-6
V gene: TRBV20-1
clone size: many
CDR3 protein: CSAQSSGANVLTF
CDR3 DNA: TGCAGTGCCCAAAGCTCTGGGGCCAACGTCCTGACTTTC

D gene: .
J gene: TRBJ2-5
V gene: TRBV18
clone size: .
CDR3 protein: CASRPSGVLVTQYF
CDR3 DNA: TGTGCCAGCCGACCGAGTGGAGTTTTGGTGACCCAGTACTTC

D gene: .
J gene: TRBJ2-3
V gene: TRBV20-1
clone size: .
CDR3 protein: CSARDLTGPTYTQYF
CDR3 DNA: TGCAGTGCTAGAGATCTCACGGGACCTACATATACGCAGTATTTT

D gene: .
J gene: TRBJ1-1
V gene: TRBV30
clone size: .
CDR3 protein: CAWSVGPTEAFF
CDR3 DNA: TGTGCCTGGAGTGTAGGACCCACTGAAGCTTTCTTT

D gene: .
J gene: TRBJ2-3
V gene: TRBV2
clone size: .
CDR3 protein: CASMVQMSTDTQYF
CDR3 DNA: TGTGCCAGCATGGTACAGATGAGCACAGATACGCAGTATTTT

D gene: .
J gene: TRBJ2-6
V gene: TRBV15
clone size: .
CDR3 protein: CATSRVRSGANVLTF
CDR3 DNA: TGTGCCACCAGCAGAGTGAGATCTGGGGCCAACGTCCTGACTTTC

D gene: TRBD1
J gene: TRBJ1-5
V gene: TRBV20-1
clone size: .
CDR3 protein: CSATRQGGGNQPQHF
CDR3 DNA: TGCAGTGCTACCAGACAGGGCGGTGGCAATCAGCCCCAGCATTTT

D gene: .
J gene: TRBJ2-7
V gene: TRBV5-5
clone size: .
CDR3 protein: CASSLSAGKDYEQYF
CDR3 DNA: TGTGCCAGCAGCTTGTCGGCAGGGAAGGACTACGAGCAGTACTTC

D gene: .
J gene: TRBJ2-3
V gene: TRBV7-9
clone size: .
CDR3 protein: CASSLGLWDSTDTQYF
CDR3 DNA: TGTGCCAGCAGCTTAGGACTGTGGGATAGCACAGATACGCAGTATTTT

D gene: .
J gene: TRBJ1-2
V gene: TRBV11-1
clone size: .
CDR3 protein: CASSLEYGFGYTF
CDR3 DNA: TGTGCCAGCAGCTTAGAGTACGGGTTTGGCTACACCTTC

D gene: .
J gene: TRBJ2-1
V gene: TRBV20-1
clone size: once
CDR3 protein: CSARGVVGWGNSYNEQFF
CDR3 DNA: TGCAGTGCTAGAGGAGTGGTTGGCTGGGGGAACTCCTACAATGAGCAGTTCTTC

D gene: .
J gene: TRBJ2-7
V gene: TRBV29-1
clone size: once
CDR3 protein: CSVETGTAWYEQYF
CDR3 DNA: TGCAGCGTGGAGACCGGGACCGCGTGGTACGAGCAGTACTTC

D gene: .
J gene: TRBJ1-2
V gene: TRBV11-2
clone size: once
CDR3 protein: CASSSLQYNYGYTF
CDR3 DNA: TGTGCCAGCAGCTCATTACAGTATAACTATGGCTACACCTTC

D gene: .
J gene: TRBJ1-1
V gene: TRBV29-1
clone size: once
CDR3 protein: CSVERGLGTEAFF
CDR3 DNA: TGCAGCGTTGAAAGGGGTTTGGGTACTGAAGCTTTCTTT

D gene: TRBD2
J gene: TRBJ2-1
V gene: TRBV4-3
clone size: .
CDR3 protein: CASSYSPGLAGGLHGQFF
CDR3 DNA: TGCGCCAGCAGCTACTCGCCGGGACTAGCGGGGGGGCTTCATGGGCAGTTCTTC

D gene: .
J gene: TRBJ1-1
V gene: TRBV15
clone size: .
CDR3 protein: CATSSSYRDPNTEAFF
CDR3 DNA: TGTGCCACCAGCAGTTCATACAGGGACCCGAACACTGAAGCTTTCTTT

D gene: TRBD2
J gene: TRBJ2-5
V gene: TRBV7-2
clone size: few
CDR3 protein: CASSLEPAGGRETQYF
CDR3 DNA: TGTGCCAGCAGCTTAGAACCAGCGGGGGGGCGAGAGACCCAGTACTTC

D gene: .
J gene: TRBJ2-5
V gene: TRBV7-2
clone size: few
CDR3 protein: CASSSLRETQYF
CDR3 DNA: TGTGCCAGCAGCTCCCTCAGGGAGACCCAGTACTTC

D gene: TRBD1
J gene: TRBJ1-2
V gene: TRBV20-1
clone size: .
CDR3 protein: CSARDLHPLDRVGGYTF
CDR3 DNA: TGCAGTGCTAGAGATCTCCACCCCTTGGACAGGGTTGGTGGCTACACCTTC

D gene: .
J gene: TRBJ2-7
V gene: TRBV7-9
clone size: medium-sized
CDR3 protein: CASSLGTYEQYF
CDR3 DNA: TGTGCCAGCAGTTTGGGAACCTACGAGCAGTACTTC

D gene: TRBD1
J gene: TRBJ1-5
V gene: TRBV6-6
clone size: .
CDR3 protein: CASRQPGTAGQPQHF
CDR3 DNA: TGTGCCAGCAGACAACCTGGGACAGCAGGTCAGCCCCAGCATTTT

D gene: .
J gene: TRBJ2-7
V gene: TRBV20-1
clone size: .
CDR3 protein: CSANHTGREQYF
CDR3 DNA: TGCAGTGCTAACCACACGGGGCGAGAGCAGTACTTC

D gene: .
J gene: TRBJ2-1
V gene: TRBV20-1
clone size: .
CDR3 protein: CSVPGDLDNEQFF
CDR3 DNA: TGCAGTGTCCCGGGAGATTTGGACAATGAGCAGTTCTTC

D gene: .
J gene: TRBJ1-5
V gene: TRBV20-1
clone size: .
CDR3 protein: CSARDPGAINQPQHF
CDR3 DNA: TGCAGTGCTAGAGACCCGGGGGCGATCAATCAGCCCCAGCATTTT

D gene: .
J gene: TRBJ1-4
V gene: TRBV5-1
clone size: .
CDR3 protein: CASSSGRSNEKLFF
CDR3 DNA: TGCGCCAGCAGCTCCGGACGGTCTAATGAAAAACTGTTTTTT